A single TCR beta chain is shown here with its context. The CDR3 covers 15 residues. With 3 bases removed from V and 3 bases from J, the gap between germline ends came to 14 bases. CDR1 is ENHRY and CDR2 is SYGVKD in the germline V gene. The table came from immunoSEQ multiplex PCR; TCRdb's copy has only in-frame clones and leaves some out. The repertoire holds some 380,000 clones, with around 87% as singletons. The sample belongs to a study of blood T cell repertoires in COVID-19. V is TRBV10-3 and J is TRBJ2-5; D possibly corresponds to TRBD1 (5 bases). This receptor was identified in a man between 25 and 39 years old who had recovered from COVID-19. Sequencing input: PBMCs or T cells enriched from blood (not recorded which). This CDR3 reads CAISDSKDIKETQYF. The CDR3 nucleotides read TGTGCCATCAGTGATTCAAAGGACATAAAAGAGACCCAGTACTTC.